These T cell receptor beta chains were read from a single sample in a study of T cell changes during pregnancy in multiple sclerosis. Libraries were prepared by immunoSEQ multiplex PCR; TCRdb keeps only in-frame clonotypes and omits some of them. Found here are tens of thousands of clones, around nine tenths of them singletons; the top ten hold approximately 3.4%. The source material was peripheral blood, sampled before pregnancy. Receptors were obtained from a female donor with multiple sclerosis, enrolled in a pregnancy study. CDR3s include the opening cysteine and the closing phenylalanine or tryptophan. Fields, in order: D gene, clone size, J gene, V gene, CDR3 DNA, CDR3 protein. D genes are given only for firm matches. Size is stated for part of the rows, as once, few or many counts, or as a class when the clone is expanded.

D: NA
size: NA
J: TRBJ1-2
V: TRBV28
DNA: TGTGCCAGCAGCCCTCAGGGGAACTATGGCTACACCTTC
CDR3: CASSPQGNYGYTF

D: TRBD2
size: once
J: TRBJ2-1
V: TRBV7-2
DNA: TGTGCCAGCAGCTCGCCGGGTAGCGGGGGGGTATACAATGAGCAGTTCTTC
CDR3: CASSSPGSGGVYNEQFF

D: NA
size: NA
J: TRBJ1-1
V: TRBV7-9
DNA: TGTGCCAGCAGCTCGCTGGGGAGAGACACTGAAGCTTTCTTT
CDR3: CASSSLGRDTEAFF

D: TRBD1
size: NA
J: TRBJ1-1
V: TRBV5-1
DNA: TGCGCCAGCGGTGACAGGGGAGACACTGAAGCTTTCTTT
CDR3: CASGDRGDTEAFF

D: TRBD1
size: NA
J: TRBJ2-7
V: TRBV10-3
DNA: TGTGCCACCGGGACAGGGGACTCCTACGAGCAGTACTTC
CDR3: CATGTGDSYEQYF

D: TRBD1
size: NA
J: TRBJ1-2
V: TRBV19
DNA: TGTGCCAGTAGGCCGGGACAGGGGGCTAGGGACACCTTC
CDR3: CASRPGQGARDTF

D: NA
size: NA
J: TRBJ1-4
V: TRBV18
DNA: TGTGCCAGCTCACCTGCGCGAACGGATGAAAAACTGTTTTTT
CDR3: CASSPARTDEKLFF

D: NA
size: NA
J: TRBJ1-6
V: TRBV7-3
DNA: TGTGCCAGCAGCTTTAGCGGGACGAATTCACCCCTCCACTTT
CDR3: CASSFSGTNSPLHF

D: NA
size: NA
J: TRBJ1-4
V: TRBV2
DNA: TGTGCCAGCAGTGAATCGCAGGCCAATGAAAAACTGTTTTTT
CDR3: CASSESQANEKLFF

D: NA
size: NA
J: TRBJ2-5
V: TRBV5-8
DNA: TGTGCCAGCAGCTTTAATGGGCAGCAAGAGACCCAGTACTTC
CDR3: CASSFNGQQETQYF

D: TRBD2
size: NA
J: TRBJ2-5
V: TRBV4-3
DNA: TGCGCCAGCAGCCAGGGAGCGGGGGGATTAGGGGAGACCCAGTACTTC
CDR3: CASSQGAGGLGETQYF

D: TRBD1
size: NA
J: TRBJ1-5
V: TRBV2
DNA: TGTGCCAGCAGTCTGGACAGGGTAGATCAGCCCCAGCATTTT
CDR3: CASSLDRVDQPQHF